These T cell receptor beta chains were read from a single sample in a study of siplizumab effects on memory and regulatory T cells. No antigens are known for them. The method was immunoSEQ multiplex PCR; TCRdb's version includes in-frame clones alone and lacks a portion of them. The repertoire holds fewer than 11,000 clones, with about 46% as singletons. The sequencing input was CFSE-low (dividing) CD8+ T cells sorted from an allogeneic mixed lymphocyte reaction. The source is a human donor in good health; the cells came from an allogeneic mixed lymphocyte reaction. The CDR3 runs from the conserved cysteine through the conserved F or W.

cdr3_aa: CASSYGGGMTEAFF
v_call: TRBV6-5

cdr3_aa: CASTVKGNQPQHF
v_call: TRBV19

cdr3_aa: CASSSPFGLTYNEQFF
v_call: TRBV11-2

cdr3_aa: CASSWGGPYNEQFF
v_call: TRBV7-3

cdr3_aa: CASSTPLGVYEQYF
v_call: TRBV7-3

cdr3_aa: CSVEGVSGEQYF
v_call: TRBV29-1

cdr3_aa: CASSYYQGGRQPQHF
v_call: TRBV6-5

cdr3_aa: CASSVGGGRTEAFF
v_call: TRBV9

cdr3_aa: CASSVANLGGTDYGYTF
v_call: TRBV9

cdr3_aa: CASSVGQGFSYEQYF
v_call: TRBV19

cdr3_aa: CASSPVSTDTQYF
v_call: TRBV6-6

cdr3_aa: CASSQGGVSYEQYF
v_call: TRBV4-2

cdr3_aa: CASEPSRGGYTGELFF
v_call: TRBV4-3